This T cell receptor beta chain derives from a study of T-cell memory formation after mild COVID-19. Overall study: The study found TCR clusters largely donor specific.

Study-wide points: Cross-reactive memory apparently joined, as some responding clones appeared in pre-infection memory. Mainly CM and EM harbored the contracting CD4+ clones; mainly EMRA harbored the CD8+ ones.

Germline CDR1 KGHSH, CDR2 LQKENI. The CDR3 is 13 amino acids. V lost 3 bases, J lost 5 bases, and 10 bases lay in between. Details on this clonotype: Its antigen is still unknown.

TCRalpha and TCRbeta libraries used 5'RACE with constant-segment primers and UMIs. TCRdb re-called the 5' RACE reads through MiXCR, storing one row per CDR3 protein. Of some 260,000 distinct CDR3 sequences listed, about 17% are singletons. The chain recombines TRBV18 with TRBJ1-2, with D tentatively TRBD1 (6 bases). The source is a man aged 18 to 29 who had mild COVID-19 (a few samples of this study predate the infection). Cell type and time point are not known. Material for sequencing was PBMCs or a T cell subset sorted from them (not recorded which). The CDR3: CASSPTGQYGYTF. The CDR3 DNA sequence: TGTGCCAGCTCACCCACAGGGCAGTATGGCTACACCTTC.